These T cell receptor beta chains were read from a single sample in a study of blood T cell repertoires in COVID-19. Method: immunoSEQ multiplex PCR; TCRdb's copy keeps in-frame clones and lacks some. The sample holds roughly 440,000 clones, more than 70% seen once. What was sequenced was peripheral blood. The receptors here all came from a woman aged 45-59 years with COVID-19, enrolled during active disease. The CDR3 runs from the conserved cysteine through the conserved F or W. The D gene is left open where the match is weak. A row's size may be missing; if present it is once, few, many or a size class.

d_gene: TRBD1
abundance: NA
j_gene: TRBJ1-5
v_gene: TRBV25-1
CDR3nt: TGTGCCAGCAGTGCCCGGACAGGTAATCAGCCCCAGCATTTT
CDR3aa: CASSARTGNQPQHF

d_gene: NA
abundance: NA
j_gene: TRBJ2-7
v_gene: TRBV5-8
CDR3nt: TGTGCCAGCAGCTTGCAGGGCTCCTTATCTTACGAGCAGTACTTC
CDR3aa: CASSLQGSLSYEQYF

d_gene: NA
abundance: NA
j_gene: TRBJ1-1
v_gene: TRBV3-1/TRBV3-2
CDR3nt: TGTGCCAGCAGCCAAGCAGCCGGGGACACTGAAGCTTTCTTT
CDR3aa: CASSQAAGDTEAFF

d_gene: NA
abundance: NA
j_gene: TRBJ1-1
v_gene: TRBV12-3/TRBV12-4
CDR3nt: TGTGCTTCTAGACCTGAAGCTTTCTTT
CDR3aa: CASRPEAFF

d_gene: NA
abundance: NA
j_gene: TRBJ1-1
v_gene: TRBV5-1
CDR3nt: TGCGCCAGCAGCTTGGTAAGGAGGGACACTGAAGCTTTCTTT
CDR3aa: CASSLVRRDTEAFF

d_gene: TRBD2
abundance: NA
j_gene: TRBJ2-7
v_gene: TRBV10-3
CDR3nt: TGTGCCATCAGTTTGAACAGCGGGGAGTCCCAGTACTTC
CDR3aa: CAISLNSGESQYF

d_gene: TRBD1
abundance: NA
j_gene: TRBJ2-7
v_gene: TRBV6-1
CDR3nt: TGTGCCAGCAGTGGTATGGGACAGATCTACGAGCAGTACTTC
CDR3aa: CASSGMGQIYEQYF

d_gene: TRBD1
abundance: NA
j_gene: TRBJ1-5
v_gene: TRBV19
CDR3nt: TGTGCCAGTAGTGGGACAGTCAATCAGCCCCAGCATTTT
CDR3aa: CASSGTVNQPQHF

d_gene: TRBD1
abundance: NA
j_gene: TRBJ1-3
v_gene: TRBV6-6
CDR3nt: TGTGCCAGCAGCTCGGGACAGGTCGGAAACACCATATATTTT
CDR3aa: CASSSGQVGNTIYF

d_gene: NA
abundance: NA
j_gene: TRBJ2-1
v_gene: TRBV19
CDR3nt: TGTGCCAGTAGTATAGGACACCTCCTTACCTACAATGAGCAGTTCTTC
CDR3aa: CASSIGHLLTYNEQFF

d_gene: TRBD1
abundance: NA
j_gene: TRBJ1-2
v_gene: TRBV27
CDR3nt: TGTGCCAGCAGTTTAGACGGAGACAGGGGGCCCCATGGCTACACCTTC
CDR3aa: CASSLDGDRGPHGYTF

d_gene: NA
abundance: once
j_gene: TRBJ1-2
v_gene: TRBV30
CDR3nt: TGTGCCTCCCCGGGGGGGTCTTATGGCTACACCTTC
CDR3aa: CASPGGSYGYTF

d_gene: TRBD1
abundance: NA
j_gene: TRBJ2-2
v_gene: TRBV6-5
CDR3nt: TGTGCCAGCAGTTACGGGACAGGAGGGGCCGGGGAGCTGTTTTTT
CDR3aa: CASSYGTGGAGELFF

d_gene: NA
abundance: many
j_gene: TRBJ2-1
v_gene: TRBV7-3
CDR3nt: TGTGCCAGCAGCTTAGGGCAGTCAATTTACAATGAGCAGTTCTTC
CDR3aa: CASSLGQSIYNEQFF

d_gene: NA
abundance: NA
j_gene: TRBJ2-7
v_gene: TRBV5-4
CDR3nt: TGTGCCAGCACCTCTAGAGGCGGATTCTACGAGCAGTACTTC
CDR3aa: CASTSRGGFYEQYF

d_gene: TRBD1
abundance: NA
j_gene: TRBJ1-2
v_gene: TRBV6-2/TRBV6-3
CDR3nt: TGTGCCAGCAGCCCCTCCGGGACAGGGACTCGACGGGGCTACACCTTC
CDR3aa: CASSPSGTGTRRGYTF

d_gene: TRBD2
abundance: once
j_gene: TRBJ2-2
v_gene: TRBV3-1/TRBV3-2
CDR3nt: TGTGCCAGCAACAACATAGGACTAGCGGGGATCGAGGAGCTGTTTTTT
CDR3aa: CASNNIGLAGIEELFF

d_gene: NA
abundance: NA
j_gene: TRBJ1-3
v_gene: TRBV28
CDR3nt: TGTGCCAGCAGTTCCGGGGTTGGAAACACCATATATTTT
CDR3aa: CASSSGVGNTIYF

d_gene: TRBD1
abundance: NA
j_gene: TRBJ1-2
v_gene: TRBV5-4
CDR3nt: TGTGCCAGCAGCTGGGGGGGACAGGGCAACTATGGCTACACCTTC
CDR3aa: CASSWGGQGNYGYTF

d_gene: TRBD1
abundance: NA
j_gene: TRBJ1-4
v_gene: TRBV29-1
CDR3nt: TGCAGCGTATCTTCAGGGGGAGGTGAAAAACTGTTTTTT
CDR3aa: CSVSSGGGEKLFF

d_gene: NA
abundance: NA
j_gene: TRBJ1-1
v_gene: TRBV6-5
CDR3nt: TGTGCCAGCCAGGAGCGGGGCACTGAAGCTTTCTTT
CDR3aa: CASQERGTEAFF

d_gene: NA
abundance: NA
j_gene: TRBJ1-3
v_gene: TRBV18
CDR3nt: TGTGCCAGCTCACCGGTCACAGGGATAGGAAACACCATATATTTT
CDR3aa: CASSPVTGIGNTIYF

d_gene: NA
abundance: NA
j_gene: TRBJ1-5
v_gene: TRBV5-8
CDR3nt: TGTGCCAGCAGCGCGGTTTCGAGTAATCAGCCCCAGCATTTT
CDR3aa: CASSAVSSNQPQHF

d_gene: NA
abundance: NA
j_gene: TRBJ1-4
v_gene: TRBV5-5
CDR3nt: TGTGCCAGCAGCCCGCTCAACAGTGAAAAACTGTTTTTT
CDR3aa: CASSPLNSEKLFF

d_gene: TRBD1
abundance: few
j_gene: TRBJ1-1
v_gene: TRBV7-2
CDR3nt: TGTGCCAGCCTGACAGGGGTGGCTTTCTTT
CDR3aa: CASLTGVAFF

d_gene: TRBD2
abundance: NA
j_gene: TRBJ2-3
v_gene: TRBV5-1
CDR3nt: TGCGCCAGCAGCTCGGGACTAGCGGATGTCCTTAGTAGCACAGATACGCAGTATTTT
CDR3aa: CASSSGLADVLSSTDTQYF

d_gene: NA
abundance: NA
j_gene: TRBJ1-3
v_gene: TRBV7-6
CDR3nt: TGTGCCAGCAGCACTCAAGGGGGCTCTGGAAACACCATATATTTT
CDR3aa: CASSTQGGSGNTIYF

d_gene: TRBD1
abundance: NA
j_gene: TRBJ2-5
v_gene: TRBV30
CDR3nt: TGTGCCTGGAGTGACTCACCGGGACAGGGAGAGACCCAGTACTTC
CDR3aa: CAWSDSPGQGETQYF

d_gene: NA
abundance: NA
j_gene: TRBJ2-7
v_gene: TRBV2
CDR3nt: TGTGCCAGCAGAAACCCCGACAGGACGTACGAGCAGTACTTC
CDR3aa: CASRNPDRTYEQYF

d_gene: NA
abundance: NA
j_gene: TRBJ1-4
v_gene: TRBV21-1
CDR3nt: TGTGCCAGCGCTCCCGACAGGGGAACTAATGAAAAACTGTTTTTT
CDR3aa: CASAPDRGTNEKLFF

d_gene: NA
abundance: NA
j_gene: TRBJ1-4
v_gene: TRBV2
CDR3nt: TGTGCCAGCAGTGTGGGCCGGCAGGGGGAAAAACTGTTTTTT
CDR3aa: CASSVGRQGEKLFF

d_gene: NA
abundance: NA
j_gene: TRBJ2-3
v_gene: TRBV9
CDR3nt: TGTGCCAGCAGCGTAGGAGGAGATACGCAGTATTTT
CDR3aa: CASSVGGDTQYF

d_gene: NA
abundance: NA
j_gene: TRBJ2-2
v_gene: TRBV6-5
CDR3nt: TGTGCCAGCAGTTGGAGGGGAAGCACCGGGGAGCTGTTTTTT
CDR3aa: CASSWRGSTGELFF

d_gene: NA
abundance: few
j_gene: TRBJ2-2
v_gene: TRBV28
CDR3nt: TGTGCCAGCAGTTTACCCACGAGCGGCCGCACCGGGGAGCTGTTTTTT
CDR3aa: CASSLPTSGRTGELFF

d_gene: TRBD2
abundance: NA
j_gene: TRBJ2-1
v_gene: TRBV24-1
CDR3nt: TGTGCCACCAGTGATGCGCTAGCGGGGGGGCCAGAGTTATACAATGAGCAGTTCTTC
CDR3aa: CATSDALAGGPELYNEQFF

d_gene: NA
abundance: NA
j_gene: TRBJ2-7
v_gene: TRBV12-3/TRBV12-4
CDR3nt: TGTGCCAGCAGTTCCGAAACACCTCAGGGGCAGTACTTC
CDR3aa: CASSSETPQGQYF

d_gene: NA
abundance: once
j_gene: TRBJ1-1
v_gene: TRBV2
CDR3nt: TGTGCCAGCAGCGACCGGGGGGTTCGGTACACTGAAGCTTTCTTT
CDR3aa: CASSDRGVRYTEAFF

d_gene: TRBD1
abundance: NA
j_gene: TRBJ1-1
v_gene: TRBV18
CDR3nt: TGTGCCAGCTCACCACCCCGGGCCAGGGGGGAAGAAGCTTTCTTT
CDR3aa: CASSPPRARGEEAFF

d_gene: TRBD1
abundance: many
j_gene: TRBJ1-5
v_gene: TRBV18
CDR3nt: TGTGCCAGCTCCCAGACAGGGGGATACGAGCCCCAGCATTTT
CDR3aa: CASSQTGGYEPQHF

d_gene: NA
abundance: NA
j_gene: TRBJ1-1
v_gene: TRBV30
CDR3nt: TGTGCCTGGAGTTGGAGTTGGATCCTCTCGAACACTGAAGCTTTCTTT
CDR3aa: CAWSWSWILSNTEAFF

d_gene: NA
abundance: NA
j_gene: TRBJ2-4
v_gene: TRBV5-4
CDR3nt: TGTGCCAGCAGCTTGGGTAGAGTAGCCAAAAACATTCAGTACTTC
CDR3aa: CASSLGRVAKNIQYF

d_gene: NA
abundance: NA
j_gene: TRBJ2-7
v_gene: TRBV2
CDR3nt: TGTGCCAGCAGTGGCGCTTACGAGCAGTACTTC
CDR3aa: CASSGAYEQYF

d_gene: NA
abundance: NA
j_gene: TRBJ1-1
v_gene: TRBV3-1/TRBV3-2
CDR3nt: TGTGCCAGCAGCCAAGACAGGGGACCTTTCTTT
CDR3aa: CASSQDRGPFF

d_gene: NA
abundance: NA
j_gene: TRBJ2-5
v_gene: TRBV2
CDR3nt: TGTGCCAGCAGTGAAAGCGGAGAGACCCAGTACTTC
CDR3aa: CASSESGETQYF

d_gene: NA
abundance: once
j_gene: TRBJ1-2
v_gene: TRBV9
CDR3nt: TGTGCCAGCAGCGTAAGTGACCGAGGCTATGGCTACACCTTC
CDR3aa: CASSVSDRGYGYTF